The 12 T cell receptor beta chains in this list originate from one sample, sequenced in a study of T cells in Graves' hyperthyroidism and ophthalmopathy. RNA transcripts were the template for amplifying TCR beta CDR3 regions. First-round RT-PCR of the TCR CDR3 relied on the HTBI primer set. TCRdb passed the multiplex PCR reads through MiXCR, listing each CDR3 protein once. The sample consists of fewer than 650,000 distinct CDR3 sequences, about 15% of them appearing once. Sequencing was carried out using blood. Every receptor here comes from a woman in her 40s with Graves' hyperthyroidism.

This clonotype appeared a few times. The gene calls are TRBV5-1 and TRBJ2-3; 13 nucleotides align to TRBD2. The length of the CDR3 is 19 residues. The germline gives CDR1 SGHRS, CDR2 YFSETQ. V gave up 0 bases and J gave up 2 bases; unmatched junction bases: 9. CDR3 sequence: CASSLGLAGGFSPTDTQYF. The DNA of the CDR3 is TGCGCCAGCAGCTTGGGACTAGCGGGAGGATTTTCCCCCACAGATACGCAGTATTTT.

The table lists this clonotype with many counts. The chain combines TRBV6-1 with TRBJ2-1; the D gene could be TRBD1 or TRBD2 (5 bases each). In germline, CDR1 is MNHNS, CDR2 SASEGT. This CDR3 is built from 15 residues. V lost 4 bases and J 3 bases, leaving 13 bases between the germline ends. The CDR3 here is CASSAEGLIYNEQFF. For the CDR3, the DNA is TGTGCCAGCAGTGCCGAGGGGTTAATCTACAATGAGCAGTTCTTC.

The rearrangement joins TRBV3-1 to TRBJ2-1; 9 nucleotides align to TRBD2. The CDR3 sequence is 16 residues long. The V gene end was trimmed by 0 bases and the J gene end by 6 bases; junction bases not matched to a gene: 6. The germline gives CDR1 LGHDT, CDR2 YNNKEL (reference sequence). Here the CDR3 reads CASSQEGGRAPNEQFF. The CDR3 DNA is TGTGCCAGCAGCCAAGAAGGCGGGAGGGCCCCCAATGAGCAGTTCTTC.

This clonotype was detected many times. The rearrangement joins TRBV11-2 to TRBJ2-7, with 11 bases that match TRBD1. The germline V gene has CDR1 SGHAT and CDR2 FQNNGV. This CDR3 is 15 amino acids long. V was pared by 1 base and J by 3 bases, with 2 bases of the junction left unmatched. CDR3 region: CASSLAGQGDYEQYF. CDR3 DNA sequence: TGTGCCAGCAGCTTAGCGGGACAGGGGGACTACGAGCAGTACTTC.

Many counts were recorded for this clonotype. V usage is TRBV25-1 and J usage is TRBJ2-3, with 8 bases lining up with TRBD2. CDR1 and CDR2 (germline): MGHDK, SYGVNS. V trimming: 2 bases; J trimming: 6 bases; junction bases outside the gene matches: 7. This CDR3 has 15 residues. CDR3 bases: TGTGCCAGCAGTGAAGAAGGGGGGACTAGTGATACGCAGTATTTT. Translating gives CASSEEGGTSDTQYF.

This clonotype was detected a few times. With a much larger clone just one base away, this may be a read error. J is TRBJ2-1 and V is TRBV30; D unclear. Trimming removed 2 bases from V and 2 bases from J, with 13 bases in between. CDR1 is GTSNPN, CDR2 SVGIG, per germline (reference sequence). The CDR3 has 15 residues. The CDR3 loop reads CAWSQGAHTYNEQFF. In DNA form, the CDR3 reads TGTGCCTGGAGTCAAGGAGCGCATACCTACAATGAGCAGTTCTTC.

This clonotype was seen ten or more times. The J gene is TRBJ2-3, the V gene TRBV3-1; D possibly uses TRBD1 or TRBD2 (5 bases each). Germline V gene data show CDR1 as LGHDT and CDR2 as YNNKEL (reference sequence). The CDR3 loop spans 13 amino acids. Trimming cost V 3 bases and J 4 bases, with 8 bases left between them. The CDR3 sequence: CASSQGPADTQYF. The DNA for the CDR3 is TGTGCCAGCAGCCAGGGACCAGCAGATACGCAGTATTTT.

At least ten counts were recorded for this clonotype. The chain employs TRBV12-3 or TRBV12-4 and TRBJ2-7; D is undetermined. V was trimmed by 5 bases and J by 2 bases, leaving 13 bases between them. This CDR3 comprises 14 residues. The DNA for the CDR3 is TGTGCCAGCAGTCCTCCGGAAGGGCCCTACGAGCAGTACTTC. Residues: CASSPPEGPYEQYF.

V and J are TRBV6-1 and TRBJ2-1, with 7 bases lining up with TRBD2. Trimming cost V 5 bases and J 4 bases; bases outside gene matches: 11. The germline CDR1 and CDR2 sequences are MNHNS and SASEGT. This CDR3 spans 16 amino acids. The CDR3 DNA is TGTGCCAGCAGTTCCAGTCGGGGTAGCGGGTACAATGAGCAGTTCTTC. It encodes CASSSSRGSGYNEQFF.

At least ten counts were recorded for this clonotype. V gene TRBV3-1 combines with J gene TRBJ2-3; D gene unclear. This CDR3 has 14 residues. CDR1 and CDR2 from the germline V gene are LGHDT and YNNKEL (reference sequence). V shed 0 bases and J shed 11 bases, with 15 bases lying between them. The CDR3 reads CASSQDQARTQQYF. For the CDR3, the DNA is TGTGCCAGCAGCCAAGATCAGGCACGCACTCAGCAGTATTTT.

This clonotype was recorded many times. The chain uses TRBV7-6 and TRBJ2-7; tentatively, D is TRBD1 (6 bases). The CDR3 totals 14 residues. Germline V gene data show CDR1 as SGHVS and CDR2 as FNYEAQ. Between the trimmed V and J ends, which lost 5 bases and 1 base, there was a span of 12 bases. The CDR3 DNA is TGTGCCAGCAGCAAACAACAGGGTTCCTACGAGCAGTACTTC. It is translated as CASSKQQGSYEQYF.

Points on this clonotype: Given a much more abundant clone one base away, this may be a read error. V gene TRBV11-2 combines with J gene TRBJ2-3; D is possibly TRBD2 (5 bases). CDR1 is SGHAT, CDR2 FQNNGV, per germline. This CDR3 is built from 17 residues. The DNA of the CDR3 is TGTGTCAGCAGCTTACGGGCCGGGGATCCATACACAGATACGCAGTATTTT. Protein product: CVSSLRAGDPYTDTQYF.